Below, 30 T cell receptor beta chains from the same sample are listed, as sequenced in a study of radiation and T cells in renal cell carcinoma. Produced via immunoSEQ multiplex PCR; TCRdb's table is partial and in-frame only. The profile shows roughly 80,000 clones, approximately 86% of them singletons. The time point was: blood 2 weeks post-SBRT. As for treatment: 15 Gy SBRT to primary tumor, nephrectomy 4 weeks later. Sequencing was performed on blood, taken from a patient whose treatment included radiotherapy and nephrectomy. The receptors were gathered from a woman aged 50 to 60 with renal cell carcinoma.

The V call is TRBV5-6, the J call TRBJ1-3; D gene unclear. This CDR3 is 17 amino acids long. CDR1 is SGHDT, CDR2 YYEEEE, per germline. Trimming removed 2 bases from V and 4 bases from J, with 19 bases in between. CDR3 DNA sequence: TGTGCCAGCAGCTTAAAAGGGCAGGCATACGGAGGAAACACCATATATTTT. Translating it yields CASSLKGQAYGGNTIYF. Full variable domain (remainder filled in from reference TRBV5-6 and TRBJ1-3): DAGVTQSPTHLIKTRGQQVTLRCSPKSGHDTVSWYQQALGQGPQFIFQYYEEEERQRGNFPDRFSGHQFPNYSSELNVNALLLGDSALYLCASSLKGQAYGGNTIYFGEGSWLTVV.

The chain recombines TRBV15 with TRBJ2-6, with D unclear. CDR3 length: 16 amino acids. Germline CDR1 LNHNV, CDR2 YYDKDF (reference sequence). The V end was cut by 0 bases, the J end by 0 bases, with 6 bases between. The CDR3 reads CATSRDADSGANVLTF. CDR3 DNA: TGTGCCACCAGCAGAGATGCGGACTCTGGGGCCAACGTCCTGACTTTC.

The chain couples TRBV5-4 to TRBJ2-1, with no clear D. Germline V CDR1 and CDR2: SGHNT, YYREEE (reference sequence). V dropped 4 bases and J dropped 6 bases, with 14 bases sitting between them. The CDR3 length is 14 residues. This CDR3 reads CASSPAAQANEQFF. CDR3 DNA sequence: TGTGCCAGCAGCCCCGCGGCGCAGGCCAATGAGCAGTTCTTC.

This rearrangement joins TRBV5-5 to TRBJ2-2; 9 nucleotides agree with TRBD1. The CDR3 totals 15 residues. J gave up 6 bases and V 3 bases, and 6 bases lay outside the gene matches. Germline V gives CDR1 SGHKS, CDR2 YYEKEE (reference sequence). The CDR3 DNA reads TGTGCCAGCAGCTCACTACAGGGGGCCGCCGGGGAGCTGTTTTTT. As protein: CASSSLQGAAGELFF.

V is TRBV5-4 and J is TRBJ1-2, with a weak D call TRBD1 (5 bases). The CDR3 is 14 residues long. Germline V gene sequence: CDR1 SGHNT, CDR2 YYREEE (reference sequence). V lost 6 bases to trimming and J lost 4 bases, with 16 bases between them. CDR3 protein: CASTSDGTVYGYTF. DNA for the CDR3: TGTGCCAGCACCTCTGACGGGACGGTCTATGGCTACACCTTC.

This clone was recorded once. V is TRBV7-7 and J is TRBJ2-7; D unclear. This CDR3 has 13 residues. The V gene's germline CDR1 is SSHAT and CDR2 FNYEAQ (reference sequence). V was trimmed by 5 bases and J by 7 bases, leaving 15 bases between them. CDR3 in DNA: TGTGCCAGCAGCCCTGGGCCTCAAGGAGAGCAGTACTTC. Its protein product is CASSPGPQGEQYF.

The genes are TRBV28 and TRBJ1-5; D uncertain. CDR1 and CDR2 from the germline V gene are MDHEN and SYDVKM. V lost 1 base, J lost 5 bases, and 3 bases lay in between. The CDR3 sequence is 12 residues long. In DNA form, the CDR3 reads TGTGCCAGCAGTTTATCTGATCAGCCCCAGCATTTT. Protein product: CASSLSDQPQHF.

The chain recombines TRBV19 with TRBJ1-3, with D perhaps matching TRBD1 (5 bases). The CDR3 extends over 15 amino acids. V lost 3 bases, J lost 1 base, and 10 bases lay in between. Looked up from germline, CDR1 is LNHDA and CDR2 is SQIVND (reference sequence). The CDR3 loop is CASSITRQSGNTIYF. For the CDR3, the DNA is TGTGCCAGTAGTATTACGCGACAGTCTGGAAACACCATATATTTT.

The chain uses TRBV11-2 and TRBJ2-2; 8 positions match TRBD2. The V gene end was trimmed by 6 bases and the J gene end by 7 bases; junction bases not matched to a gene: 10. Germline values: CDR1 SGHAT, CDR2 FQNNGV. This CDR3 is 15 amino acids long. The CDR3 coding sequence is TGTGCCAGCAGTCCCAACCGGGGGGGGCACGGGGAGCTGTTTTTT. Encoded protein: CASSPNRGGHGELFF.

This CDR3 is CASSPDRLDPRQFF. The CDR3 DNA reads TGCGCCAGCAGCCCCGATCGGCTCGACCCCCGGCAGTTCTTC. The chain couples TRBV5-1 to TRBJ2-1, with no clear D. The V gene lost 4 bases and the J gene lost 12 bases, with 20 bases spanning the gap. The CDR3 consists of 14 residues. The germline V gene has CDR1 SGHRS and CDR2 YFSETQ.

The chain combines TRBV7-2 with TRBJ1-5, with D perhaps matching TRBD1 (5 bases). V was pared by 1 base and J by 6 bases, with 10 bases between. The germline CDR1 and CDR2 sequences are SGHTA and FQGNSA. This CDR3 comprises 14 residues. As DNA, the CDR3 is TGTGCCAGCAGCTTAGTAGGGGAAGGTCAGCCCCAGCATTTT. The encoded protein is CASSLVGEGQPQHF.

The V gene is TRBV27, the J gene TRBJ2-5, with TRBD2 identical over 9 bases. J was trimmed by 5 bases and V by 5 bases; bases with no gene match: 18. The CDR3 runs to 18 residues. CDR1 and CDR2 (germline): MNHEY, SMNVEV (reference sequence). The CDR3 DNA reads TGTGCCAGCAGTCCTGGACGCGGACTAGCGCCTCGGCGGGAGACCCAGTACTTC. Protein product: CASSPGRGLAPRRETQYF.

The rearrangement links TRBV7-2 to TRBJ2-3, with 9 bases matching TRBD1. The CDR3 length is 16 residues. The V and J ends lost 1 base and 6 bases, in that order; junction bases with no gene match: 8. The germline CDR1 and CDR2 sequences are SGHTA and FQGNSA. CDR3 sequence (DNA): TGTGCCAGCAGCTTAGTTGGGACAGGGAGGTCTGATACGCAGTATTTT. Protein product: CASSLVGTGRSDTQYF.

This clone was found a few times. The chain employs TRBV7-2 and TRBJ2-5; D may be TRBD2 (7 bases). Germline V gene data show CDR1 as SGHTA and CDR2 as FQGNSA. CDR3 size: 14 residues. V gave up 4 bases and J gave up 8 bases, with 17 bases separating them. CDR3 region: CASSSTSAGETQYF. The DNA for the CDR3 is TGTGCCAGCAGCTCTACTAGCGCAGGGGAAACCCAGTACTTC. Looking up the rest from reference TRBV7-2 and TRBJ2-5 gives the full variable domain: GAGVSQSPSNKVTEKGKDVELRCDPISGHTALYWYRQSLGQGLEFLIYFQGNSAPDKSGLPSDRFSAERTGGSVSTLTIQRTQQEDSAVYLCASSSTSAGETQYFGPGTRLLVL.

V gene TRBV7-2 combines with J gene TRBJ2-3, with D unresolved. V was cut by 3 bases and J by 1 base, with 5 bases left in between. The CDR3 contains 13 residues. Germline CDR1 is SGHTA and CDR2 is FQGNSA. The CDR3 DNA reads TGTGCCAGCAGCTTCCAGGGCACAGATACGCAGTATTTT. It codes for CASSFQGTDTQYF.

This rearrangement joins TRBV9 to TRBJ2-7; 9 bases match TRBD1. Germline V lookup: CDR1 SGDLS, CDR2 YYNGEE. This CDR3 spans 15 amino acids. The trim removed 0 bases at V and 0 bases at J, leaving 1 base unmatched. The CDR3 reads CASSVGDRASYEQYF. The CDR3 region has the DNA TGTGCCAGCAGCGTAGGGGACAGGGCCTCCTACGAGCAGTACTTC.

The rearrangement links TRBV6-6 to TRBJ2-7; D remains ambiguous. CDR1 is MNHNY, CDR2 SVGAGI, per germline (reference sequence). The CDR3 length is 13 residues. Trimming removed 7 bases at V and 5 bases at J, with 15 bases between. The chain's CDR3 is CASKTPQRDEQYF. CDR3 DNA sequence: TGTGCCAGCAAGACACCCCAAAGGGACGAGCAGTACTTC.

This clone was found a few times. The chain employs TRBV4-2 and TRBJ1-5, with D unresolved. With 4 bases removed from V and 0 bases from J, the gap between germline ends came to 10 bases. The CDR3 spans 15 residues. CDR1 and CDR2 from the germline V gene are LGHNA and YNFKEQ. CDR3 loop: CASSPTGYSNQPQHF. Here the CDR3 DNA reads TGTGCCAGCAGCCCGACGGGTTATAGCAATCAGCCCCAGCATTTT.

The chain couples TRBV19 to TRBJ2-1; 9 nucleotides match TRBD2. CDR1 LNHDA and CDR2 SQIVND come from the germline V gene (reference sequence). The CDR3 is made up of 16 amino acids. The V and J ends lost 7 bases and 2 bases, in that order; junction bases with no gene match: 9. CDR3 sequence reads: CASNKAGGSAYNEQFF. CDR3 sequence (DNA): TGTGCCAGTAACAAAGCGGGAGGTTCCGCCTACAATGAGCAGTTCTTC. Drawing the rest from reference TRBV19 and TRBJ2-1, the complete variable domain is DGGITQSPKYLFRKEGQNVTLSCEQNLNHDAMYWYRQDPGQGLRLIYYSQIVNDFQKGDIAEGYSVSREKKESFPLTVTSAQKNPTAFYLCASNKAGGSAYNEQFFGPGTRLTVL.

The CDR3 nucleotides are TGTGCCAGTAGTATCGGTTTCGGGGGCCAAGGTGAAAAACTGTTTTTT. Translating gives CASSIGFGGQGEKLFF. The chain recombines TRBV19 with TRBJ1-4; a weak D match, TRBD1 (6 bases). Germline V gene sequence: CDR1 LNHDA, CDR2 SQIVND (reference sequence). The CDR3 length is 16 residues. V was cut by 3 bases and J by 7 bases, with 18 bases left in between.

The chain joins TRBV10-3 to TRBJ2-5, with TRBD2 matching 7 bases. Germline CDR1 reads ENHRY; CDR2 reads SYGVKD. The CDR3 consists of 13 residues. The V and J ends lost 10 bases and 5 bases, in that order; junction bases with no gene match: 10. CDR3 protein: CATGEGFVETQYF. As DNA, the CDR3 is TGTGCCACGGGGGAGGGATTCGTGGAGACCCAGTACTTC.

This chain links TRBV7-2 with TRBJ1-2; perhaps TRBD1 as D (5 bases). V was cut by 1 base and J by 0 bases, with 12 bases left in between. The CDR3 has 16 amino acids. The germline gives CDR1 SGHTA, CDR2 FQGNSA. The CDR3 region has the DNA TGTGCCAGCAGCTTAGATTTCGGGGGGTCTAACTATGGCTACACCTTC. It yields the protein CASSLDFGGSNYGYTF.

V usage is TRBV2 and J usage is TRBJ2-2; unclear D gene. The CDR3 extends over 15 amino acids. V lost 9 bases and J 0 bases, leaving 14 bases between the germline ends. From germline, CDR1 is SNHLY and CDR2 FYNNEI. This CDR3 reads CASTQQNPNTGELFF. The CDR3 nucleotides are TGTGCCAGTACCCAGCAGAACCCGAACACCGGGGAGCTGTTTTTT.

In regard to this clone: The junction shows a germline mismatch at one end, possibly a read error. V usage is TRBV5-6 and J usage is TRBJ2-2; weak D call: TRBD2 (6 bases). The CDR3 covers 16 residues. Germline V CDR1 and CDR2: SGHDT, YYEEEE. In DNA form, the CDR3 reads TGTGCCAGCAGCTTGAGGGCTGGGGGGAACGCCGGGGAGCTGTTTTTT. Amino acid sequence: CASSLRAGGNAGELFF.

This clone was observed a single time. For the CDR3, the DNA is TGTGCCAGCAGCTTGGCCAAGACTAGCGGGGGAGCCAAAAACATTCAGTACTTC. Its protein product is CASSLAKTSGGAKNIQYF. This chain joins TRBV5-4 and TRBJ2-4; 12 bases agree with TRBD2. V lost 0 bases, J lost 0 bases, and 4 bases stayed unmatched. Germline V gene lookup returns CDR1 SGHNT and CDR2 YYREEE (reference sequence). The CDR3 is 18 amino acids.

Turning to this clone: Compared with germline, one end of the junction differs, possibly owing to a read error. The V gene is TRBV30, the J gene TRBJ2-5; TRBD2 aligns across 8 bases. Germline CDR1 and CDR2: GTSNPN and SVGIG (reference sequence). The CDR3 has 12 amino acids. The CDR3 sequence: CAWSEAGETQHF. The CDR3 region has the DNA TGTGCCTGGAGTGAAGCGGGGGAGACCCAGCACTTC.

This clone has a handful of counts. The V gene is TRBV5-1, the J gene TRBJ2-1; D gene ambiguous. CDR3 length: 15 residues. Germline V gene sequence: CDR1 SGHRS, CDR2 YFSETQ. V was cut by 4 bases and J by 4 bases, with 15 bases left in between. CDR3 sequence: CASSPSGFPYNEQFF. DNA for the CDR3: TGCGCCAGCAGCCCATCGGGTTTTCCATACAATGAGCAGTTCTTC.

The chain uses TRBV28 and TRBJ1-5, with D possibly being TRBD1 (6 bases). V was pared by 6 bases and J by 4 bases, with 25 bases between. The CDR3 length is 18 residues. Germline assignment: CDR1 MDHEN and CDR2 SYDVKM. CDR3 sequence (DNA): TGTGCCAGCAGCCGTCCCGGGACATTTTCGGGGGTGAATCAGCCCCAGCATTTT. This translates into CASSRPGTFSGVNQPQHF.

The chain is built from TRBV5-5 and TRBJ2-5; TRBD1 matches 7 bases. Germline V gene lookup returns CDR1 SGHKS and CDR2 YYEKEE (reference sequence). After removal of 3 bases from V and 4 bases from J, the junction contained 3 bases not matched to a gene. This CDR3 is 13 amino acids long. The DNA for the CDR3 is TGTGCCAGCAGCTCGACAGGGTTAGAGACCCAGTACTTC. Protein product: CASSSTGLETQYF.

The chain is built from TRBV7-8 and TRBJ1-5, with 7 bases fitting TRBD1. The CDR3 is 16 amino acids. In germline, CDR1 is SGHVS, CDR2 FQNEAQ. After removal of 5 bases from V and 3 bases from J, the junction contained 10 bases not matched to a gene. The CDR3 nucleotides read TGTGCCAGCAGCCCGTACGGACAGGCGGCCAATCAGCCCCAGCATTTT. Its translation is CASSPYGQAANQPQHF.